Listed below are T cell receptor beta chains from one sample, sequenced in a study of glioma-infiltrating T cells after dendritic cell vaccination. Produced via immunoSEQ multiplex PCR; TCRdb's table is partial and in-frame only. The table lists about 64,000 clones, 82% of them singletons, with about 9% in the top ten. The source material was blood, sampled before dendritic cell vaccination. The receptors were sampled from a human donor with glioblastoma. Each CDR3 is given with its conserved first and last residue. Each record gives: V gene, J gene, CDR3 length, D gene, clone size, CDR3 DNA, CDR3 protein. D genes are given only for firm matches. Part of the rows lack a size; the others show once, few, many or a class for expanded clones.

V: TRBV7-2
J: TRBJ2-3
length: 15
D: TRBD2
size: .
DNA: TGTGCCAGCAGCTTGAGCGGGGGGCAGGGAGATACGCAGTATTTT
CDR3: CASSLSGGQGDTQYF

V: TRBV19
J: TRBJ2-6
length: 16
D: TRBD1
size: .
DNA: TGTGCCAGTACCCCGGGACAGGGATCCGGGGCCAACGTCCTGACTTTC
CDR3: CASTPGQGSGANVLTF

V: TRBV7-8
J: TRBJ2-5
length: 14
D: .
size: .
DNA: TGTGCCAGCGGACCTCGGAGGTACCAAGAGACCCAGTACTTC
CDR3: CASGPRRYQETQYF

V: TRBV7-8
J: TRBJ2-3
length: 16
D: .
size: .
DNA: TGTGCCAGCAGCTTAATCGGGTCCTTTAGCACAGATACGCAGTATTTT
CDR3: CASSLIGSFSTDTQYF

V: TRBV21-1
J: TRBJ1-1
length: 18
D: .
size: .
DNA: TGTGCCAGCAGCAAAGCCGGAGACGGGCGGACAGATAACACTGAAGCTTTCTTT
CDR3: CASSKAGDGRTDNTEAFF

V: TRBV12-5
J: TRBJ1-1
length: 16
D: TRBD1
size: .
DNA: TGTGCTAGTGGTTTGGGGACAGGTATAATGAACACTGAAGCTTTCTTT
CDR3: CASGLGTGIMNTEAFF

V: TRBV19
J: TRBJ1-3
length: 15
D: .
size: .
DNA: TGTGCCAGTAGTATGGCGGGCGACTCTGGAAACACCATATATTTT
CDR3: CASSMAGDSGNTIYF

V: TRBV30
J: TRBJ1-1
length: 13
D: TRBD1
size: once
DNA: TGTGCCTGCCCTGGACAGGGGAGGAATGAAGCTTTCTTT
CDR3: CACPGQGRNEAFF

V: TRBV5-4
J: TRBJ2-7
length: 13
D: .
size: .
DNA: TGTGCCAGCAGCTTTACAGGGGAGGTCGAGCAGTACTTC
CDR3: CASSFTGEVEQYF

V: TRBV25-1
J: TRBJ1-1
length: 14
D: .
size: .
DNA: TGTGCCAGCAGTGCACAGGGTACCAACACTGAAGCTTTCTTT
CDR3: CASSAQGTNTEAFF

V: TRBV18
J: TRBJ1-5
length: 15
D: TRBD1
size: once
DNA: TGTGCCAGCTCACCAAGCGGGCAGGGGGCCTCTCCCCAGCATTTT
CDR3: CASSPSGQGASPQHF

V: TRBV7-9
J: TRBJ2-1
length: 15
D: .
size: .
DNA: TGTGCCAGCAGTCATATGTCAGGATACTACAATGAGCAGTTCTTC
CDR3: CASSHMSGYYNEQFF

V: TRBV7-2
J: TRBJ2-7
length: 16
D: TRBD2
size: .
DNA: TGTGCCAGCAGCTTAGCGGCTAGCGGGATGAACTACGAGCAGTACTTC
CDR3: CASSLAASGMNYEQYF

V: TRBV7-8
J: TRBJ2-2
length: 15
D: .
size: once
DNA: TGTGCCAGCAGCCCTAACAGGGGACTCACCGGGGAGCTGTTTTTT
CDR3: CASSPNRGLTGELFF

V: TRBV18
J: TRBJ1-2
length: 16
D: .
size: .
DNA: TGTGCCAGCTCACCCTACCAAGAGGAAACTAACTATGGCTACACCTTC
CDR3: CASSPYQEETNYGYTF

V: TRBV19
J: TRBJ1-4
length: 15
D: .
size: .
DNA: TGTGCCAGTAGTCATCGGACCAGACAGGATGAAAAACTGTTTTTT
CDR3: CASSHRTRQDEKLFF

V: TRBV10-3
J: TRBJ1-1
length: 14
D: .
size: .
DNA: TGTGCCATCAGTGAGTCGCGGGCCTCCACTGAAGCTTTCTTT
CDR3: CAISESRASTEAFF

V: TRBV15
J: TRBJ2-3
length: 14
D: .
size: once
DNA: TGTGCCACCAGCCGAGGGACTCACACAGATACGCAGTATTTT
CDR3: CATSRGTHTDTQYF

V: TRBV6-5
J: TRBJ2-5
length: 15
D: TRBD1
size: .
DNA: TGTGCCAGCAGTTACTCGACAGGGAGTCAAGAGACCCAGTACTTC
CDR3: CASSYSTGSQETQYF

V: TRBV2
J: TRBJ2-2
length: 17
D: TRBD2
size: few
DNA: TGTGCCAGCAATTCGGGGACACTAGCGGCGCAAACCGGGGAGCTGTTTTTT
CDR3: CASNSGTLAAQTGELFF

V: TRBV9
J: TRBJ2-2
length: 15
D: TRBD1
size: once
DNA: TGTGCCAGCAGCGTGGGGACAGCAAACACCGGGGAGCTGTTTTTT
CDR3: CASSVGTANTGELFF

V: TRBV5-1
J: TRBJ2-1
length: 13
D: .
size: .
DNA: TGCGCCAGCAGCCATGGACAGAACAATGAGCAGTTCTTC
CDR3: CASSHGQNNEQFF

V: TRBV30
J: TRBJ1-1
length: 10
D: .
size: .
DNA: TGTGCCTGGGGGAGAATTGAAGCTTTCTTT
CDR3: CAWGRIEAFF

V: TRBV4-2
J: TRBJ1-2
length: 15
D: TRBD1
size: .
DNA: TGTGCCAGCAGCCAACCCTCGGGACAGGCCTATGGCTACACCTTC
CDR3: CASSQPSGQAYGYTF

V: TRBV5-6
J: TRBJ2-7
length: 14
D: TRBD2
size: .
DNA: TGTGCCAGCAGCTTGCTACTAGCGGGGGGCGAGCAGTACTTC
CDR3: CASSLLLAGGEQYF

V: TRBV19
J: TRBJ1-5
length: 10
D: .
size: once
DNA: TGTGCCGGGGGGGATCAGCCCCAGCATTTT
CDR3: CAGGDQPQHF

V: TRBV19
J: TRBJ2-3
length: 14
D: TRBD2
size: .
DNA: TGTGCCAGTATGCTAGCGGGGGACACAGATACGCAGTATTTT
CDR3: CASMLAGDTDTQYF

V: TRBV11-2
J: TRBJ2-1
length: 15
D: TRBD2
size: .
DNA: TGTGCCAGCAGACCCGGGACTAGGGGCTCACAGGAGCAGTTCTTC
CDR3: CASRPGTRGSQEQFF

V: TRBV28
J: TRBJ1-3
length: 16
D: .
size: once
DNA: TGTGCCAGCACCTCCCCGGGGGGGCAGAAAGGAAACACCATATATTTT
CDR3: CASTSPGGQKGNTIYF

V: TRBV5-6
J: TRBJ2-3
length: 15
D: TRBD2
size: .
DNA: TGTGCCAGCAGCTTGGCTGGGAGCGGGGCAGATACGCAGTATTTT
CDR3: CASSLAGSGADTQYF

V: TRBV7-6
J: TRBJ1-5
length: 14
D: .
size: once
DNA: TGTGCCAGCAGCCCTTATTTACTAGATCAGCCCCAGCATTTT
CDR3: CASSPYLLDQPQHF

V: TRBV7-6
J: TRBJ1-6
length: 15
D: TRBD1
size: .
DNA: TGTGCCAGCAGCTCTAGTGACAGGGTGACTTCACCCCTCCACTTT
CDR3: CASSSSDRVTSPLHF

V: TRBV28
J: TRBJ2-2
length: 16
D: .
size: few
DNA: TGTGCCAGCAGTTTATTTCGGGGAAGTACGTCGGGGGAGCTGTTTTTT
CDR3: CASSLFRGSTSGELFF

V: TRBV21-1
J: TRBJ2-7
length: 15
D: .
size: .
DNA: TGTGCCAGCAGCCGACCGGGGGGCAGGCCTAGCGAGCAGTACTTC
CDR3: CASSRPGGRPSEQYF

V: TRBV5-4
J: TRBJ1-4
length: 14
D: .
size: .
DNA: TGTGCCAGCAGCTATTCGGGGGTTAAAGAAAAACTGTTTTTT
CDR3: CASSYSGVKEKLFF

V: TRBV5-4
J: TRBJ1-4
length: 14
D: .
size: .
DNA: TGTGCCAGCAGCCGAGGGTCCCAGCCGGAAAAACTGTTTTTT
CDR3: CASSRGSQPEKLFF